Following are 12 T cell receptor beta chains from one sample sequenced in a study of post-analysis software for immune sequencing data (dated by TCRdb to 2015 to 2017). Summary of the overall study and its limitations: Patients showed significantly higher frequencies than controls for a handful of TRBV segments, among them TRBV5-6, TRBV5-1 and TRBV20-1.

Libraries came from PCR. The run used an Illumina HiSeq 2500. Unique molecular identifiers were incorporated into TCR beta cDNA libraries to reduce PCR and sequencing biases. TCRdb handled the public reads itself, with Q25 trimming in fastp and clone calling in MiXCR, and kept productive beta chains. Each record represents a unique CDR3 protein, reported with the most common genes and DNA among its rows. For this sample there are about 430,000 distinct CDR3 sequences; more than 30% appear just once. About 7.6% of the sample is held by the ten biggest clonotypes. Antigens of these TCRs are unknown. Sequencing was done on a sample of blood. The source is a girl between 2 and 10 years old with multiple sclerosis.

This clonotype was seen a handful of times. V usage is TRBV29-1 and J usage is TRBJ1-2, with 10 positions matching TRBD1. In germline, CDR1 is SQVTM, CDR2 ANQGSEA. The V and J ends lost 7 bases and 2 bases, in that order; junction bases with no gene match: 4. The CDR3 length is 13 residues. The CDR3 here is CSARTGGNYGYTF. The CDR3 bases are TGCAGCGCCCGGACAGGGGGGAACTATGGCTACACCTTC.

The rearrangement links TRBV7-2 to TRBJ2-3, with 8 bases identical to TRBD2. This CDR3 has 16 amino acids. The V segment lost 1 base and the J segment 5 bases; nucleotides outside the gene matches: 8. Germline V gives CDR1 SGHTA, CDR2 FQGNSA. This chain's CDR3 is CASSLGLRGALDTQYF. In nucleotides, the CDR3 is TGTGCCAGCAGCTTAGGGTTGCGGGGGGCCTTAGATACGCAGTATTTT.

This chain links TRBV18 with TRBJ2-1; 7 bases map to TRBD2. Unmatched junction bases numbered 3, after V lost 1 base and J lost 0 bases. CDR1 is KGHSH and CDR2 is LQKENI in the germline V gene. This CDR3 comprises 16 residues. As DNA, the CDR3 is TGTGCCAGCTCACCACGGGAGGGAGGCTCCTACAATGAGCAGTTCTTC. Its protein product is CASSPREGGSYNEQFF.

A few counts support this clonotype. The chain recombines TRBV3-1 with TRBJ2-5; D is uncertain. The germline gives CDR1 LGHDT, CDR2 YNNKEL (reference sequence). The CDR3 has 15 residues. The V and J ends lost 1 base and 2 bases respectively, with 11 bases between them. This CDR3 is CASSQGAGPQETQYF. For the CDR3, the DNA is TGTGCCAGCAGCCAAGGGGCAGGTCCACAAGAGACCCAGTACTTC.

The chain joins TRBV12-5 to TRBJ2-7; 10 positions match TRBD1. Germline CDR1 is LGHNT and CDR2 is FRNRAP. The CDR3 extends over 15 amino acids. After removal of 5 bases from V and 4 bases from J, the junction contained 8 bases not matched to a gene. The CDR3 loop reads CASGRRDRGRYEQYF. The CDR3 bases are TGTGCTAGTGGTCGCCGGGACAGGGGTCGTTACGAGCAGTACTTC.

The V gene is TRBV29-1, the J gene TRBJ1-2, with no clear D. V lost 7 bases to trimming and J lost 8 bases, with 23 bases between them. This CDR3 is 14 amino acids long. In germline, CDR1 is SQVTM, CDR2 ANQGSEA. The CDR3, as DNA: TGCAGCGCGCCCCTAACCGCGCAGGCTGGCGGCTACACCTTC. It specifies CSAPLTAQAGGYTF.

This clonotype was counted between two and nine times. The chain has TRBV6-6 and TRBJ2-7, with 7 bases matching TRBD2. Trimming took 2 bases from V and 0 from J; bases not matched to a gene: 4. CDR1 and CDR2 from the germline V gene are MNHNY and SVGAGI (reference sequence). This CDR3 has 15 amino acids. The CDR3 DNA follows: TGTGCCAGCAGTTACGGGCTAGCGGCCTCCTACGAGCAGTACTTC. This sequence encodes CASSYGLAASYEQYF.

The rearrangement joins TRBV3-1 to TRBJ1-5; D is uncertain. This CDR3 is built from 15 residues. The germline V and J ends were trimmed by 0 bases and 3 bases, with 9 bases remaining between them. The germline CDR1 and CDR2 sequences are LGHDT and YNNKEL (reference sequence). CDR3 residues: CASSQEYGYNQPQHF. CDR3 in DNA: TGTGCCAGCAGCCAAGAGTACGGTTACAATCAGCCCCAGCATTTT.

This clonotype was detected a few times. V is TRBV4-1 and J is TRBJ1-6; TRBD1 aligns across 7 bases. The CDR3 loop spans 17 amino acids. J lost 0 bases, V lost 4 bases, and 6 bases had no gene match. From germline, CDR1 is MGHRA and CDR2 YSYEKL. CDR3 DNA sequence: TGCGCCAGCAGCCCCGGACAGGCCATCTCCTATAATTCACCCCTCCACTTT. Translation: CASSPGQAISYNSPLHF.

This clonotype has only one observation. Its ends do not fully match the called genes, so a read error is possible. The V and J genes are TRBV3-1 and TRBJ1-1; a possible D gene is TRBD1 (6 bases). CDR1 is LGHDT and CDR2 is YNNKEL in the germline V gene (reference sequence). The CDR3 has 12 amino acids. The CDR3 DNA follows: TGTGCCAGTAGCCAAAACAGGGAAGAAGCTTTCTTT. It specifies CASSQNREEAFF.

The V call is TRBV5-1, the J call TRBJ2-7; 8 bases fit TRBD1. Germline-derived CDR1 and CDR2 are SGHRS and YFSETQ. CDR3 size: 14 residues. V lost 1 base and J lost 6; bases outside the gene matches: 6. The CDR3: CASSLRTGFGEQYF. DNA of the CDR3: TGCGCCAGCAGCTTGCGGACAGGGTTCGGCGAGCAGTACTTC. Using reference TRBV5-1 and TRBJ2-7 for the parts outside the CDR3, the full variable domain is KAGVTQTPRYLIKTRGQQVTLSCSPISGHRSVSWYQQTPGQGLQFLFEYFSETQRNKGNFPGRFSGRQFSNSRSEMNVSTLELGDSALYLCASSLRTGFGEQYFGPGTRLTVT.

This clonotype was detected a few times. The CDR3 DNA is TGTGCCAGCAGCTTATCCCGACTAGCGACGGAAGAGACCCAGTACTTC. Its protein is CASSLSRLATEETQYF. The V and J genes are TRBV13 and TRBJ2-5; 8 nucleotides line up with TRBD2. The J segment lost 3 bases and the V segment lost 2 bases, leaving 8 bases of the junction unmatched. CDR3 length: 16 residues. Germline CDR1 PRHDT, CDR2 FYEKMQ (reference sequence).